This is a list of T cell receptor beta chains from one sample in a study of blood T cell repertoires in COVID-19. The method was immunoSEQ multiplex PCR; TCRdb's version includes in-frame clones alone and lacks a portion of them. This sample has 300,000 to 400,000 clones, with roughly 90% found just once. Sequenced input: peripheral blood. These receptors all stem from a woman aged 60 to 75 with COVID-19, enrolled during active disease. Both conserved end residues are part of each CDR3. D genes are given only for firm matches. The size entry is marked missing in some rows and otherwise reads once, few, many or a size class.

TRBJ1-5 | 17 | TRBV6-1 | - | TRBD1 | TGTGCCAGCAGTGAAACGTCCGGACAGGGAGGGATAAGGCCCCAGCATTTT | CASSETSGQGGIRPQHF
TRBJ2-1 | 12 | TRBV5-1 | - | - | TGCGCCAGCAGCTTGGCCAGGGAGGAACAGTTCTTC | CASSLAREEQFF
TRBJ1-2 | 15 | TRBV9 | - | TRBD1 | TGTGCCAGCAGCCCCCGGGACAGGGGGAGGGATGGCTACACCTTC | CASSPRDRGRDGYTF
TRBJ1-6 | 16 | TRBV10-3 | - | TRBD1 | TGTGCCATCAGTACCGGACAGGGGGCACTTAATTCACCCCTCCACTTT | CAISTGQGALNSPLHF
TRBJ1-4 | 16 | TRBV4-1 | once | TRBD1 | TGCGCCAGCAGCCAAGACAGACAGGGATCTTATGAAAAACTGTTTTTT | CASSQDRQGSYEKLFF
TRBJ2-7 | 13 | TRBV19 | - | - | TGTGCCAGTAGTGGGGGGGGCCCCTCCGAGCAGTACTTC | CASSGGGPSEQYF
TRBJ2-2 | 19 | TRBV5-4 | - | TRBD2 | TGTGCCAGCAGCTTCGGAACCCCTCGACTAGCGGGGGTCACCGGGGAGCTGTTTTTT | CASSFGTPRLAGVTGELFF
TRBJ1-1 | 13 | TRBV24-1 | - | - | TGTGCCACCAGTGACACAGCCAACACTGAAGCTTTCTTT | CATSDTANTEAFF
TRBJ1-1 | 12 | TRBV11-2 | - | - | TGTGCCAGCAGCTTAGAGGGGCGAAACGCTTTCTTT | CASSLEGRNAFF
TRBJ2-1 | 16 | TRBV7-2 | - | TRBD2 | TGTGCCAGCAGCTCCTCCCTAGCGGGGGGATACAATGAGCAGTTCTTC | CASSSSLAGGYNEQFF
TRBJ1-4 | 16 | TRBV9 | - | TRBD1 | TGTGCCAGCAGCGCAGGGACAGGGTCTTTTAATGAAAAACTGTTTTTT | CASSAGTGSFNEKLFF
TRBJ2-7 | 14 | TRBV27 | - | TRBD1 | TGTGCCAGCAGTCGCGGGACAGGGGGCTACGAGCAGTACTTC | CASSRGTGGYEQYF
TRBJ1-5 | 15 | TRBV7-2 | - | - | TGTGCCAGCAGCTCCGGGGGTTATAGCAATCAGCCCCAGCATTTT | CASSSGGYSNQPQHF
TRBJ2-3 | 14 | TRBV11-3 | - | TRBD1 | TGTGCCAGCAGCACCAGGGGGCATACAGATACGCAGTATTTT | CASSTRGHTDTQYF
TRBJ1-3 | 14 | TRBV7-9 | - | TRBD1 | TGTGCCAGCATGGTAGGGGCAGGGGGTCACACCATATATTTT | CASMVGAGGHTIYF
TRBJ1-1 | 13 | TRBV7-9 | - | - | TGTGCCAGCAGCTTGCGGGACGGCTCTGAAGCTTTCTTT | CASSLRDGSEAFF
TRBJ2-7 | 16 | TRBV2 | few | TRBD2 | TGTGCCAGCAGCCCAGCGGGGCTAGCGCTTACCTACGAGCAGTACTTC | CASSPAGLALTYEQYF
TRBJ1-1 | 13 | TRBV12-3/TRBV12-4 | - | - | TGTGCCAGCAGTTTGCAGTCGAACACTGAAGCTTTCTTT | CASSLQSNTEAFF
TRBJ1-1 | 12 | TRBV4-1 | few | TRBD1 | TGCGCCAGCAGCCCGGGACAGGAAGAAGCTTTCTTT | CASSPGQEEAFF
TRBJ1-1 | 12 | TRBV7-3 | - | - | TGTGCCAGCAGCTTACCAGGGATTGAAGCTTTCTTT | CASSLPGIEAFF
TRBJ1-5 | 15 | TRBV7-9 | - | TRBD1 | TGTGCCAGCAGCTTAGGGGAACAGGGGAACCAGCCCCAGCATTTT | CASSLGEQGNQPQHF
TRBJ1-3 | 13 | TRBV9 | - | - | TGTGCCAGCAGCCGCGGGGCTGGAAACACCATATATTTT | CASSRGAGNTIYF
TRBJ2-1 | 17 | TRBV6-4 | - | TRBD2 | TGTGCCAGCAGTTTCCCCCAGCGGGGGGGAGAGCGCCGTGAGCAGTTCTTC | CASSFPQRGGERREQFF
TRBJ1-4 | 14 | TRBV6-2/TRBV6-3 | - | - | TGTGCCAGCACCCCGGGCTGGGGGGAAGAAAAACTGTTTTTT | CASTPGWGEEKLFF
TRBJ1-2 | 14 | TRBV5-1 | - | - | TGCGCCAGCAGCCTGGATGGACAGATCTATGGCTACACCTTC | CASSLDGQIYGYTF
TRBJ1-3 | 16 | TRBV11-2 | - | - | TGTGCCAGCAGCTTAGGACATCTCCTCTCTGGAAACACCATATATTTT | CASSLGHLLSGNTIYF
TRBJ1-1 | 14 | TRBV7-2 | - | - | TGTGCCAGCAGCTTAGAGGAGGGGTGGACTGAAGCTTTCTTT | CASSLEEGWTEAFF
TRBJ2-1 | 15 | TRBV18 | - | TRBD2 | TGTGCCAGCTCACCACCTAGCGGGGCGCTAAATGAGCAGTTCTTC | CASSPPSGALNEQFF
TRBJ1-2 | 14 | TRBV11-2 | - | - | TGTGCCAGCAGCTTAGATATCCAGGGCTATGGCTACACCTTC | CASSLDIQGYGYTF
TRBJ2-2 | 16 | TRBV10-3 | - | - | TGTGCCATCAGTGAGTCCGGCGGTGCGAACACCGGGGAGCTGTTTTTT | CAISESGGANTGELFF
TRBJ1-2 | 14 | TRBV5-4 | - | - | TGTGCCAGCAGCTCCCGGGACACCAACTATGGCTACACCTTC | CASSSRDTNYGYTF
TRBJ1-2 | 14 | TRBV9 | - | TRBD1 | TGTGCCAGCAACAAAGGACAGGGCTACTATGGCTACACCTTC | CASNKGQGYYGYTF
TRBJ1-1 | 15 | TRBV2 | - | - | TGTGCCAGCAGCCTCGAAGAGCAGGGCGGCACTGAAGCTTTCTTT | CASSLEEQGGTEAFF
TRBJ1-1 | 14 | TRBV9 | - | - | TGTGCCAGCAGCGTAGTGTTCGGGAACACTGAAGCTTTCTTT | CASSVVFGNTEAFF
TRBJ2-6 | 16 | TRBV5-6 | - | - | TGTGCCAGCAGTCCCGGACTGTCCTCTGGGGCCAACGTCCTGACTTTC | CASSPGLSSGANVLTF
TRBJ2-1 | 13 | TRBV19 | - | - | TGTGCCACGAACCGGGGGACGTACAATGAGCAGTTCTTC | CATNRGTYNEQFF
TRBJ2-1 | 14 | TRBV11-2 | once | TRBD2 | TGTGCCAGCAGCTTAGCGGGACTAGCTCTTGAGCAGTTCTTC | CASSLAGLALEQFF
TRBJ1-5 | 15 | TRBV27 | once | - | TGTGCCAGCAGTTTCAGAGGCTATAGCAATCAGCCCCAGCATTTT | CASSFRGYSNQPQHF
TRBJ1-1 | 12 | TRBV30 | - | - | TGTGCCGGGGGGCGCATGAACACTGAAGCTTTCTTT | CAGGRMNTEAFF
TRBJ1-2 | 12 | TRBV29-1 | - | - | TGCAGCGTAGCCCCACCCGGGTCAGGCTACACCTTC | CSVAPPGSGYTF
TRBJ2-5 | 16 | TRBV5-1 | few | TRBD2 | TGCGCCAGCAGCAGGGGGACTAGCGGGGTGGAAGAGACCCAGTACTTC | CASSRGTSGVEETQYF
TRBJ1-1 | 13 | TRBV6-6 | - | - | TGTGCCAGCAGCTCGGCAGGCCTGACTGAAGCTTTCTTT | CASSSAGLTEAFF